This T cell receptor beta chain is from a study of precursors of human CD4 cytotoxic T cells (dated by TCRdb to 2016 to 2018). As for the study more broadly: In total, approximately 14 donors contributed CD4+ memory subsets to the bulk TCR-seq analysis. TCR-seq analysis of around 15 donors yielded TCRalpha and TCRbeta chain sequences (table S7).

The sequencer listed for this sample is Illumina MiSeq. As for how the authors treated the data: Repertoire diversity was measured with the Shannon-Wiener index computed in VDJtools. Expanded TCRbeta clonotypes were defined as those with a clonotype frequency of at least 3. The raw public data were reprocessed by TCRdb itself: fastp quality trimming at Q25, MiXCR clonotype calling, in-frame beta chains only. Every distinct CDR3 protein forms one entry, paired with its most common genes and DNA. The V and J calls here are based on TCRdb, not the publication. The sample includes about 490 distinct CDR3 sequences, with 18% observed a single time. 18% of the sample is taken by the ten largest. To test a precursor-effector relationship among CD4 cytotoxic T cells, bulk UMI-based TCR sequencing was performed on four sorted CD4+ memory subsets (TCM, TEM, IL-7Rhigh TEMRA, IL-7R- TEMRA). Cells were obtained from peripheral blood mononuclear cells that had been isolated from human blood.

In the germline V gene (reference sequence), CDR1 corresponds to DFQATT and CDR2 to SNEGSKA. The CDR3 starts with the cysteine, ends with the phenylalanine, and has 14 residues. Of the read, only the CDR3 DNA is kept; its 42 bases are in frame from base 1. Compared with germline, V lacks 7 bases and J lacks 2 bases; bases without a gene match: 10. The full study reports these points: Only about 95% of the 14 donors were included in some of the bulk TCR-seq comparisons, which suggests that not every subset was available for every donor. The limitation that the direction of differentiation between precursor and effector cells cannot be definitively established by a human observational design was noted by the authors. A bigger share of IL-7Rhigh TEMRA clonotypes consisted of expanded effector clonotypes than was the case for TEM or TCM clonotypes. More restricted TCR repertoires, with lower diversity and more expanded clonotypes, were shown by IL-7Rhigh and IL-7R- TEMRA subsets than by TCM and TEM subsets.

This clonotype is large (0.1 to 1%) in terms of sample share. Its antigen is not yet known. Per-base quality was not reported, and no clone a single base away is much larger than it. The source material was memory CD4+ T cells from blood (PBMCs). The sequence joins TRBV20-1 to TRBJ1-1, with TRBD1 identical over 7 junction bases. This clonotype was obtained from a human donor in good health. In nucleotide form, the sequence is TGCAGTGTTTCTAGGGGGGACAGCAACACTGAAGCTTTCTTT. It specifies CSVSRGDSNTEAFF.